Below are 20 T cell receptor beta chains sequenced from a single sample in a study of PD-L1 blockade in urothelial cancer. Profiling relied on immunoSEQ multiplex PCR, and the TCRdb table lists in-frame clones only, not all of them. Here the sample spans about 42,000 clones, roughly 77% being singletons. The source was PBMCs, collected around atezolizumab (anti-PD-L1) treatment. Source of these receptors: a man between 65 and 85 years old with urothelial cancer.

J is TRBJ1-1 and V is TRBV6-8; D possibly corresponds to TRBD1 (5 bases). Germline loops: CDR1 MNHGY, CDR2 SAAAGT. Trimming removed 10 bases at V and 3 bases at J, with 18 bases between. The CDR3 consists of 14 residues. The CDR3: CATGIMGGDTEAFF. Here the CDR3 DNA reads TGTGCCACCGGCATTATGGGGGGGGACACTGAAGCTTTCTTT.

The CDR3 DNA reads TGCGCCAGCAGCGACAGGGGGAACACCGGGGAGCTGTTTTTT. Residues: CASSDRGNTGELFF. The V and J genes are TRBV4-1 and TRBJ2-2, with TRBD1 matching over 8 bases. This CDR3 has 14 amino acids. Germline CDR1 MGHRA, CDR2 YSYEKL. J was trimmed by 1 base and V by 5 bases; bases with no gene match: 0.

The CDR3 region has the DNA TGTGCCAGCAGCTTACAGGGAACTTTCCACAATCAGCCCCAGCATTTT. This codes for CASSLQGTFHNQPQHF. The chain uses TRBV7-2 and TRBJ1-5; maybe TRBD1 (5 bases). V dropped 2 bases and J dropped 3 bases, with 14 bases sitting between them. The CDR3 spans 16 residues. The germline V gene has CDR1 SGHTA and CDR2 FQGNSA.

This chain joins TRBV2 and TRBJ1-4; TRBD1 might be the D (6 bases). Germline V CDR1 and CDR2: SNHLY, FYNNEI. V lost 6 bases to trimming and J lost 4 bases, with 15 bases between them. The CDR3 runs 15 residues. This CDR3 reads CASRLGQNLNEKLFF. The CDR3 nucleotides are TGTGCCAGCAGACTCGGACAGAACCTTAATGAAAAACTGTTTTTT.

V is TRBV5-1 and J is TRBJ2-3; D ambiguous. Trimming stripped 4 bases from V and 0 bases from J, with 6 bases between. Germline V gene lookup returns CDR1 SGHRS and CDR2 YFSETQ. CDR3 length: 13 amino acids. The CDR3 spells CASSVTSTDTQYF. CDR3 nucleotide sequence: TGCGCCAGCAGCGTGACTAGCACAGATACGCAGTATTTT.

The chain recombines TRBV11-3 with TRBJ1-1; D perhaps matches TRBD1 (5 bases). V was cut by 4 bases and J by 10 bases, with 13 bases left in between. The CDR3 length is 12 residues. Germline V gene data show CDR1 as SGHNT and CDR2 as YENEEA. CDR3 nucleotides: TGTGCCAGCAGCTCGACAGCCGTGGGAGCTTTCTTT. Encoded protein: CASSSTAVGAFF.

This clone was observed a few times. This chain uses TRBV7-2 with TRBJ2-5; 7 bases align to TRBD1. The CDR3 is 14 residues long. Germline assignment: CDR1 SGHTA and CDR2 FQGNSA. The V gene end was trimmed by 5 bases and the J gene end by 7 bases; junction bases not matched to a gene: 10. CDR3 nucleotides: TGTGCCAGCAGCCCAAACCCCGCAGGGGGGACCCAGTACTTC. Translation: CASSPNPAGGTQYF.

This clone was found once. The chain links TRBV12-5 to TRBJ2-7; D unresolved. The CDR3 contains 13 residues. V was trimmed by 1 base and J by 3 bases, leaving 7 bases between them. Germline-derived CDR1 and CDR2 are LGHNT and FRNRAP. The CDR3 DNA sequence: TGTGCTAGTGGTTTGGACAGTAACTACGAGCAGTACTTC. It codes for CASGLDSNYEQYF.

This clone was counted a few times. This chain joins TRBV6-1 and TRBJ2-2; no reliable D call. The germline V gene encodes CDR1 MNHNS and CDR2 SASEGT. Trimming took off 1 base at V and 3 bases at J, with 6 bases between the two ends. The length of the CDR3 is 14 residues. The CDR3 sequence is CASSEGRYTGELFF. CDR3 DNA sequence: TGTGCCAGCAGTGAAGGGCGGTACACCGGGGAGCTGTTTTTT.

This clone was counted a few times. The rearrangement uses TRBV11-2 and TRBJ2-1, with TRBD2 matching 7 bases. The CDR3 covers 14 residues. V was clipped by 4 bases and J by 6 bases; unmatched bases: 6. From germline, CDR1 is SGHAT and CDR2 FQNNGV. The CDR3 DNA reads TGTGCCAGCAGCTCCCCGGGACTAAGCAATGAGCAGTTCTTC. Protein product: CASSSPGLSNEQFF.

This clone was detected once. The junction departs from germline at one end; a sequencing error may be responsible. The V gene is TRBV25-1, the J gene TRBJ2-1, with 8 bases fitting TRBD2. The CDR3 contains 15 residues. Germline assignment: CDR1 MGHDK and CDR2 SYGVNS. Here the CDR3 reads CASSELAGRDNEQFF. As DNA, the CDR3 is TGTGCCAGCAGTGAATTGGCCGGGAGGGACAACGAGCAGTTCTTC.

The chain combines TRBV7-2 with TRBJ2-5, with a weak D call TRBD1 (6 bases). The V end was cut by 5 bases, the J end by 2 bases, with 15 bases between. The CDR3 extends over 15 amino acids. CDR1 SGHTA and CDR2 FQGNSA come from the germline V gene. This CDR3 is CASSRTPDRQETQYF. The CDR3 DNA follows: TGTGCCAGCAGCCGAACCCCGGACAGACAAGAGACCCAGTACTTC.

The chain carries TRBV5-1 and TRBJ1-1; 7 bases fit TRBD1. Germline V gene data show CDR1 as SGHRS and CDR2 as YFSETQ. CDR3 length equals 13 residues. The V gene end was trimmed by 3 bases and the J gene end by 6 bases; junction bases not matched to a gene: 5. CDR3 DNA sequence: TGCGCCAGCAGCTCCATTACAGGGGCTGAAGCTTTCTTT. It translates to CASSSITGAEAFF.

The chain is built from TRBV5-6 and TRBJ2-2; D is unclear. The CDR3 is 13 residues long. CDR1 SGHDT and CDR2 YYEEEE come from the germline V gene. V was shortened by 3 bases and J by 8 bases, with 11 bases between the two germline ends. The CDR3 loop reads CASSYAERGELFF. Here the CDR3 DNA reads TGTGCCAGCAGCTACGCCGAACGGGGGGAGCTGTTTTTT. Full variable domain (remainder filled in from reference TRBV5-6 and TRBJ2-2): DAGVTQSPTHLIKTRGQQVTLRCSPKSGHDTVSWYQQALGQGPQFIFQYYEEEERQRGNFPDRFSGHQFPNYSSELNVNALLLGDSALYLCASSYAERGELFFGEGSRLTVL.

This chain uses TRBV9 with TRBJ2-7, with D perhaps TRBD1 (5 bases). The CDR3 extends over 14 amino acids. Germline V gives CDR1 SGDLS, CDR2 YYNGEE. V was trimmed by 0 bases and J by 2 bases, leaving 9 bases between them. The CDR3 sequence is CASSVAQGTYEQYF. The CDR3 nucleotides read TGTGCCAGCAGCGTAGCCCAGGGAACCTACGAGCAGTACTTC.

The table lists this clone with a few counts. The CDR3 DNA reads as TGTGCCAGCAGTTACACGGGGACCGGGGAGCTGTTTTTT. It specifies CASSYTGTGELFF. The genes are TRBV6-5 and TRBJ2-2, with a weak D call TRBD2 (5 bases). The V gene's germline CDR1 is MNHEY and CDR2 SVGAGI. V was trimmed by 2 bases and J by 5 bases, leaving 6 bases between them. The CDR3 contains 13 residues.

The chain employs TRBV6-1 and TRBJ2-7, with D maybe TRBD1 (5 bases). This CDR3 contains 13 residues. Germline assignment: CDR1 MNHNS and CDR2 SASEGT. Trimming stripped 5 bases from V and 3 bases from J, with 11 bases between. The CDR3 is CASSTGTNYEQYF. Written as DNA, the CDR3 is TGTGCCAGCAGTACAGGTACAAACTACGAGCAGTACTTC.

The chain has TRBV19 and TRBJ1-1, with a tentative D call TRBD1 (6 bases). Trimming took off 4 bases at V and 2 bases at J, with 14 bases between the two ends. The CDR3 is 15 amino acids. The V gene's germline CDR1 is LNHDA and CDR2 SQIVND (reference sequence). CDR3 bases: TGTGCCAGTAGTAGGGGATCAGGGGCTAACACTGAAGCTTTCTTT. Translation gives CASSRGSGANTEAFF.

This chain connects TRBV6-5 to TRBJ1-3, with TRBD1 matching 7 bases. This CDR3 is 15 amino acids long. CDR1 and CDR2 from the germline V gene are MNHEY and SVGAGI. Trimming cost V 6 bases and J 7 bases; bases outside gene matches: 12. CDR3 coding DNA: TGTGCCAGCAGCCATAACAGGGGACCCGGGAACACCATATATTTT. It codes for CASSHNRGPGNTIYF.

The chain uses TRBV5-1 and TRBJ2-7, with 7 nucleotides matching TRBD1. Germline values: CDR1 SGHRS, CDR2 YFSETQ. This CDR3 spans 15 amino acids. V was pared by 5 bases and J by 0 bases, with 8 bases of the junction left unmatched. The DNA for the CDR3 is TGCGCCAGCAGGACCGGGACAGATCGCTCCTACGAGCAGTACTTC. Protein sequence: CASRTGTDRSYEQYF.